The 16 T cell receptor beta chains reported below all come from one sample, sequenced in a study of OX40 agonist ivuxolimab in advanced cancers. Profiled with immunoSEQ multiplex PCR; TCRdb holds only in-frame clones, not every one. Seen here are 80,000 to 100,000 clones, 90% observed once, and the top ten hold around 1.5%. Here the sequenced sample was CD4+ or CD8+ T cells sorted from blood, taken in a trial of the OX40 agonist ivuxolimab. These TCRs come from an adult with an advanced solid tumor such as melanoma, head and neck, liver or kidney cancer.

The rearrangement joins TRBV7-8 to TRBJ2-1; TRBD1 agrees at 7 bases. Trimming at V came to 6 bases and at J to 3 bases, leaving 8 bases not matched to a gene. Per the germline V gene, CDR1 is SGHVS and CDR2 is FQNEAQ. The CDR3 covers 15 residues. CDR3 sequence (DNA): TGTGCCAGCAGTCTCACAGGGGCCGGCTACAATGAGCAGTTCTTC. Its protein product is CASSLTGAGYNEQFF.

The chain joins TRBV6-1 to TRBJ2-7, with TRBD1 as a possible D gene (6 bases). Trimming took off 1 base at V and 2 bases at J, with 9 bases between the two ends. CDR3 length: 14 residues. Germline V gene lookup returns CDR1 MNHNS and CDR2 SASEGT. This CDR3 reads CASSEDPGAYEQYF. CDR3 DNA sequence: TGTGCCAGCAGTGAAGATCCAGGGGCCTACGAGCAGTACTTC.

The chain uses TRBV29-1 and TRBJ2-1; D uncertain. CDR3 length: 14 amino acids. V was clipped by 4 bases and J by 3 bases, with 13 bases between them. CDR1 is SQVTM, CDR2 ANQGSEA, per germline. The CDR3 reads CSVGWHSNYNEQFF. CDR3 DNA sequence: TGCAGCGTTGGTTGGCACTCAAACTACAATGAGCAGTTCTTC.

CDR3 residues: CASSLKLVSSGEQFF. CDR3 in DNA: TGTGCCAGCAGCCTCAAACTAGTAAGTTCCGGTGAGCAGTTCTTC. V and J are TRBV5-8 and TRBJ2-1, with D maybe TRBD2 (5 bases). Germline values: CDR1 SGHTS, CDR2 YDEGEE. V was cut by 4 bases and J by 9 bases, with 20 bases left in between. The CDR3 spans 15 residues.

The genes are TRBV7-2 and TRBJ2-7, with D possibly matching TRBD2 (5 bases). The germline V gene has CDR1 SGHTA and CDR2 FQGNSA. This CDR3 has 14 residues. V was pared by 0 bases and J by 2 bases, with 8 bases between. CDR3 protein: CASSLAAEAYEQYF. The CDR3 DNA reads TGTGCCAGCAGCTTAGCAGCGGAAGCCTACGAGCAGTACTTC.

The chain uses TRBV11-3 and TRBJ2-3; D might be TRBD2 (5 bases). V lost 5 bases and J lost 3, with 15 bases in between. In germline, CDR1 is SGHNT, CDR2 YENEEA. The CDR3 runs 15 residues. The CDR3 region is CASSLRRGRTDTQYF. CDR3 nucleotides: TGTGCCAGCAGCCTTAGACGGGGAAGGACAGATACGCAGTATTTT.

The rearrangement uses TRBV11-2 and TRBJ2-7, with D hard to call. The CDR3 extends over 13 amino acids. Germline V CDR1 and CDR2: SGHAT, FQNNGV. V shed 6 bases and J shed 0 bases, with 9 bases lying between them. CDR3 region: CASSRTFSYEQYF. The CDR3 DNA reads TGTGCCAGCAGTCGCACCTTCTCCTACGAGCAGTACTTC. Using reference TRBV11-2 and TRBJ2-7 for the parts outside the CDR3, the full variable domain is EAGVAQSPRYKIIEKRQSVAFWCNPISGHATLYWYQQILGQGPKLLIQFQNNGVVDDSQLPKDRFSAERLKGVDSTLKIQPAKLEDSAVYLCASSRTFSYEQYFGPGTRLTVT.

The chain recombines TRBV10-3 with TRBJ2-1; 7 bases agree with TRBD1. From germline, CDR1 is ENHRY and CDR2 SYGVKD. Germline trimming cut 6 bases from V and 4 bases from J; bases unmatched to any gene: 12. The CDR3 covers 16 residues. CDR3 residues: CAISGIGQVTYNEQFF. CDR3 sequence (DNA): TGTGCCATCAGCGGGATTGGACAGGTCACATACAATGAGCAGTTCTTC.

The chain uses TRBV6-5 and TRBJ2-2, with 9 positions matching TRBD2. Germline-derived CDR1 and CDR2 are MNHEY and SVGAGI. Trimming cost V 2 bases and J 8 bases; bases outside gene matches: 3. The length of the CDR3 is 14 residues. The CDR3, as DNA: TGTGCCAGCAGTTACCGAACTAGCGGGGGGGAGCTGTTTTTT. This translates into CASSYRTSGGELFF.

The chain couples TRBV19 to TRBJ2-4; possibly TRBD2 for D (5 bases). The CDR3 consists of 16 residues. Trimming removed 5 bases at V and 1 base at J, with 15 bases between. Germline loops: CDR1 LNHDA, CDR2 SQIVND (reference sequence). CDR3 amino acids: CASSVPGDLAKNIQYF. The CDR3 bases are TGTGCCAGTAGTGTCCCCGGGGATCTGGCCAAAAACATTCAGTACTTC.

This chain links TRBV30 with TRBJ1-6; possible D gene TRBD1, 5 bases. The CDR3 is 14 residues long. Trimming shortened V by 4 bases and J by 13 bases, and 20 bases separated the two germline ends. In germline, CDR1 is GTSNPN, CDR2 SVGIG (reference sequence). For the CDR3, the DNA is TGTGCCTGGACCTCCCTCTGGGGGACCGCGCCCCTCCACTTT. Its translation is CAWTSLWGTAPLHF.

The chain uses TRBV30 and TRBJ2-3; 9 bases match TRBD2. Germline loops: CDR1 GTSNPN, CDR2 SVGIG (reference sequence). V shed 1 base and J 0 bases; nucleotides not matched to a gene: 8. This CDR3 is 17 amino acids long. As DNA, the CDR3 is TGTGCCTGGAGTGAGCTGACTAGCGGAGCTAGCACAGATACGCAGTATTTT. Residues: CAWSELTSGASTDTQYF.

The chain combines TRBV19 with TRBJ2-5; the D gene is possibly TRBD1 (6 bases). V lost 5 bases and J 1 base, leaving 11 bases between the germline ends. Germline assignment: CDR1 LNHDA and CDR2 SQIVND (reference sequence). The CDR3 has 14 amino acids. The CDR3 is CASSGGQFQETQYF. For the CDR3, the DNA is TGTGCCAGTAGTGGGGGACAATTCCAAGAGACCCAGTACTTC.

The chain uses TRBV27 and TRBJ1-2; D is uncertain. Trimming cost V 5 bases and J 8 bases, with 24 bases left between them. The germline CDR1 and CDR2 sequences are MNHEY and SMNVEV (reference sequence). The CDR3 consists of 16 residues. In DNA form, the CDR3 reads TGTGCCAGCAGTACCAATCAGATAGGTGGCCCAATGGGCTACACCTTC. It is translated as CASSTNQIGGPMGYTF.

The chain carries TRBV7-2 and TRBJ2-1; possible D gene TRBD2, 6 bases. Germline V lookup: CDR1 SGHTA, CDR2 FQGNSA. The CDR3 extends over 15 amino acids. V was trimmed by 1 base and J by 9 bases, leaving 16 bases between them. The CDR3 region is CASSLGYGSLGEQFF. The CDR3 DNA reads as TGTGCCAGCAGCTTAGGGTACGGGAGCCTCGGTGAGCAGTTCTTC.

The rearrangement uses TRBV9 and TRBJ1-4; the D is unclear. Per germline, CDR1 SGDLS and CDR2 YYNGEE. This CDR3 region has 13 residues. Trimming took 2 bases from V and 8 from J, leaving 10 bases between them. CDR3 in DNA: TGTGCCAGCAGCGTTGGGGTTGGGGAAAAACTGTTTTTT. Amino acids: CASSVGVGEKLFF.